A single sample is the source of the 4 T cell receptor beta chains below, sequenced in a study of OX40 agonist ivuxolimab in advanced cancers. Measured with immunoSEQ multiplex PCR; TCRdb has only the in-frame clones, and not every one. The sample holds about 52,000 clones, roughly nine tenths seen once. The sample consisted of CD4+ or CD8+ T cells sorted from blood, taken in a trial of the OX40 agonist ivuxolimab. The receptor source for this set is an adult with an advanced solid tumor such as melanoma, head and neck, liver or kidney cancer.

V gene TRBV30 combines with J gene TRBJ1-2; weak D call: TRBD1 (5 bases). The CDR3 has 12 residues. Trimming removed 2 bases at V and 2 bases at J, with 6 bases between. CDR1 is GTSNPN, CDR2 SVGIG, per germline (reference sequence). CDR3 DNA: TGTGCCTGGAGTACAGGAAACTATGGCTACACCTTC. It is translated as CAWSTGNYGYTF.

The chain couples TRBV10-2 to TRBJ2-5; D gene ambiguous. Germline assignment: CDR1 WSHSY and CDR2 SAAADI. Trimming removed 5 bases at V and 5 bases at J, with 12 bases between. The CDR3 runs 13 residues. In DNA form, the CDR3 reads TGCGCCAGCAGTCCCCGCGGCGCGGAGACCCAGTACTTC. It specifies CASSPRGAETQYF.

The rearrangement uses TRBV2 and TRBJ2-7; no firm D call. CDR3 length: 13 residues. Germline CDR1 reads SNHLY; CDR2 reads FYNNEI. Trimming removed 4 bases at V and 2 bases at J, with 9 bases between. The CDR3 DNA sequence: TGTGCCAGCAGTGGGCTAATGACCTACGAGCAGTACTTC. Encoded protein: CASSGLMTYEQYF.

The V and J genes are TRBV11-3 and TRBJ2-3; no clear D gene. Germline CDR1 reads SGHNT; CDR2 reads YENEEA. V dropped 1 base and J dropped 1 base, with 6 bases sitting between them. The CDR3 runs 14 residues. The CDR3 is CASSLADRTDTQYF. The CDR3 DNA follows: TGTGCCAGCAGCTTAGCGGACCGCACAGATACGCAGTATTTT. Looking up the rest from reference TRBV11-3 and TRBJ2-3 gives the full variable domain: EAGVVQSPRYKIIEKKQPVAFWCNPISGHNTLYWYLQNLGQGPELLIRYENEEAVDDSQLPKDRFSAERLKGVDSTLKIQPAELGDSAVYLCASSLADRTDTQYFGPGTRLTVL.